One sample yielded the 4 T cell receptor beta chains listed below, sequenced in a study of blood T cells in healthy people across ages. A sample-barcoded 5' primer and a J-beta primer mix were used in a second PCR of about 6 to 11 cycles. Each CDR3 protein gets one entry after TCRdb re-called the 5' RACE reads with MiXCR. In the table there are fewer than 1.5 million distinct CDR3 sequences, approximately 38% of which are singletons. Sequencing was performed on blood. These receptors were taken from a woman younger than 30 in good health.

The chain is built from TRBV3-1 and TRBJ2-3; 11 positions agree with TRBD2. Germline V gives CDR1 LGHDT, CDR2 YNNKEL (reference sequence). The CDR3 has 19 residues. V was pared by 5 bases and J by 3 bases, with 16 bases of the junction left unmatched. In DNA form, the CDR3 reads TGTGCCAGCAGCTTACTCCCGGGACTAGCGGACTCACGGACAGATACGCAGTATTTT. The encoded protein is CASSLLPGLADSRTDTQYF.

The chain joins TRBV14 to TRBJ2-3; D uncertain. This CDR3 is 13 amino acids long. Germline V gene lookup returns CDR1 SGHDN and CDR2 FVKESK. V was shortened by 4 bases and J by 3 bases, with 8 bases between the two germline ends. The CDR3 nucleotides read TGTGCCAGCAGCCGCTATGCGACAGATACGCAGTATTTT. Residues: CASSRYATDTQYF.

This clonotype occurred a few times. The chain employs TRBV3-1 and TRBJ2-3, with 9 positions matching TRBD2. V lost 4 bases and J lost 4; bases outside the gene matches: 6. This CDR3 contains 15 residues. CDR1 and CDR2 (germline): LGHDT, YNNKEL (reference sequence). The CDR3 protein is CASSLRGGRADTQYF. The DNA for the CDR3 is TGTGCCAGCAGCCTGCGGGGGGGCCGCGCAGATACGCAGTATTTT.

This chain joins TRBV4-1 and TRBJ2-7; 10 positions match TRBD2. The germline V gene encodes CDR1 MGHRA and CDR2 YSYEKL. The CDR3 extends over 19 amino acids. V dropped 0 bases and J dropped 4; count of bases not matched to a gene: 15. Here the CDR3 reads CASSQDAPLAGGRSYEQYF. The CDR3 DNA reads TGCGCCAGCAGCCAAGACGCCCCATTAGCGGGGGGCCGATCGTACGAGCAGTACTTC.